This TCR beta chain is from a study of T cell responses to AZD1222 COVID-19 vaccine. To note about this clone: Its antigen remains unidentified.

TCRdb keeps only in-frame clones here, not all; method: immunoSEQ multiplex PCR. There are fewer than 150,000 clones in the sample; approximately 94% occur only once, and around 3.3% lies in the top ten. General study findings and limits: Spike-specific TCR breadth and depth both grew after two AZD1222 doses. Among vaccine-associated CD4 TCRs, coverage spanned spike, with dominance at 160-218 and 743-854. Of the AZD1222 recipients, only five to seven were seropositive at baseline.

The CDR3 is 15 residues long. Per germline, CDR1 MNHEY and CDR2 SVGAGI. J was trimmed by 1 base and V by 5 bases; bases with no gene match: 6. The source of this sequence is an adult in good health. The material sequenced was peripheral blood, taken on day 0 of AZD1222 vaccination. The V call is TRBV6-5, the J call TRBJ1-1; 8 bases are a match to TRBD1. The CDR3 reads CASSKTGGGNTEAFF. In DNA, the CDR3 is TGTGCCAGCAGTAAAACAGGGGGGGGGAACACTGAAGCTTTCTTT.